Presented here are 6 T cell receptor beta chains from one specimen sequenced in a study of blood T cell repertoires in COVID-19. TCRdb's table, derived via immunoSEQ multiplex PCR, lists solely in-frame clones and lacks some. This table holds about 220,000 clones, about 88% found once. Sequenced input: peripheral blood. The receptors come from a man aged 50 to 59 who had recovered from COVID-19.

The chain recombines TRBV7-9 with TRBJ2-2; 12 bases line up with TRBD2. V lost 5 bases and J lost 5; bases outside the gene matches: 6. CDR1 is SEHNR and CDR2 is FQNEAQ in the germline V gene (reference sequence). The CDR3 is 16 amino acids. CDR3 coding DNA: TGTGCCAGCAGCGACGGACTAGCGGGGCATACCGGGGAGCTGTTTTTT. Translated: CASSDGLAGHTGELFF.

J is TRBJ1-6 and V is TRBV19; D possibly corresponds to TRBD1 (6 bases). CDR3 size: 14 residues. In germline, CDR1 is LNHDA, CDR2 SQIVND (reference sequence). V was shortened by 6 bases and J by 7 bases, with 13 bases between the two germline ends. CDR3 region: CASRREDSNSPLHF. The CDR3 bases are TGTGCCAGTAGGCGGGAGGACAGCAATTCACCCCTCCACTTT.

The chain couples TRBV6-5 to TRBJ1-1; D might be TRBD1 (6 bases). This CDR3 region has 13 residues. Germline-derived CDR1 and CDR2 are MNHEY and SVGAGI. Trimming cost V 7 bases and J 1 base, with 10 bases left between them. CDR3 nucleotides: TGTGCCAGCATCACGACAGGGAACACTGAAGCTTTCTTT. It is translated as CASITTGNTEAFF.

The gene calls are TRBV27 and TRBJ2-5; 10 bases line up with TRBD2. This CDR3 spans 15 amino acids. CDR1 is MNHEY and CDR2 is SMNVEV in the germline V gene (reference sequence). V lost 0 bases to trimming and J lost 7 bases; unmatched junction nucleotides: 5. The CDR3 region is CASSLSAGGQGTQYF. The CDR3 bases are TGTGCCAGCAGTTTATCAGCGGGAGGGCAGGGGACCCAGTACTTC.

The rearrangement links TRBV28 to TRBJ2-7; 10 nucleotides match TRBD2. Germline CDR1 is MDHEN and CDR2 is SYDVKM. After removal of 6 bases from V and 5 bases from J, the junction contained 7 bases not matched to a gene. CDR3 length equals 14 residues. The CDR3: CASRIAGGFNEQYF. The CDR3 DNA is TGTGCCAGCAGGATAGCGGGAGGATTTAACGAGCAGTACTTC.

The rearrangement joins TRBV9 to TRBJ1-4, with D uncertain. The length of the CDR3 is 14 residues. CDR1 is SGDLS, CDR2 YYNGEE, per germline. V lost 0 bases, J lost 3 bases, and 6 bases lay in between. CDR3 region: CASSVGNSNEKLFF. The DNA of the CDR3 is TGTGCCAGCAGCGTAGGTAACTCTAATGAAAAACTGTTTTTT. The whole variable domain, filled in from reference TRBV9 and TRBJ1-4, reads DSGVTQTPKHLITATGQRVTLRCSPRSGDLSVYWYQQSLDQGLQFLIQYYNGEERAKGNILERFSAQQFPDLHSELNLSSLELGDSALYFCASSVGNSNEKLFFGSGTQLSVL.